A selection of T cell receptor beta chains follows, all from one sample in a study of blood T cell repertoires in COVID-19. The table came from immunoSEQ multiplex PCR; TCRdb's copy has only in-frame clones and leaves some out. The repertoire has around 150,000 clones, just under 90% of them found once; the top ten carry 10%. The sample consisted of peripheral blood. Receptors originate from a woman in her seventies with COVID-19, enrolled during active disease. Both conserved end residues are part of each CDR3. The D gene is left open where the match is weak. Not all rows give a size; the values are once, few, many and, for expanded clones, a class.

j_call cdr3_length clone_size d_call v_call cdr3_aa cdr3_nt
TRBJ1-2 15 - TRBD1 TRBV19 CASSIDRDRASGYTF TGTGCCAGTAGTATAGACCGGGACAGGGCAAGTGGCTACACCTTC
TRBJ1-1 15 - TRBD1 TRBV28 CASSLIPTGRSEAFF TGTGCCAGCAGTTTAATCCCGACAGGGAGATCTGAAGCTTTCTTT
TRBJ2-5 15 - - TRBV3-1/TRBV3-2 CASSQAPQGQETQYF TGTGCCAGCAGCCAAGCTCCTCAGGGACAAGAGACCCAGTACTTC
TRBJ1-6 15 - TRBD1 TRBV4-1 CASSPEGQGGSPLHF TGCGCCAGCAGCCCAGAGGGACAGGGGGGATCACCCCTCCACTTT
TRBJ2-6 13 - - TRBV11-3 CASSFAGANVLTF TGTGCCAGCAGCTTCGCTGGGGCCAACGTCCTGACTTTC
TRBJ2-2 16 - TRBD2 TRBV7-3 CASSLTTSVDTGELFF TGTGCCAGCAGCCTGACGACTAGCGTGGACACCGGGGAGCTGTTTTTT
TRBJ2-7 13 few - TRBV20-1 CSASADRDYEQYF TGCAGTGCTAGTGCCGACAGAGACTACGAGCAGTACTTC
TRBJ1-3 15 - - TRBV19 CASRPGLNSANTIYF TGTGCCAGTAGGCCCGGTCTTAACTCTGCGAACACCATATATTTT
TRBJ1-3 16 - - TRBV28 CASSPSWGQSGNTIYF TGTGCCAGCAGCCCGTCCTGGGGGCAATCCGGAAACACCATATATTTT
TRBJ1-1 14 - - TRBV9 CASSYLIKNTEAFF TGTGCCAGCAGCTATCTAATAAAGAACACTGAAGCTTTCTTT
TRBJ1-5 18 - TRBD1 TRBV3-1/TRBV3-2 CASSQATPQGVGNQPQHF TGTGCCAGCAGCCAAGCGACTCCTCAGGGGGTTGGCAATCAGCCCCAGCATTTT
TRBJ2-3 16 - TRBD2 TRBV18 CASSPRKRGDHYTQYF TGTGCCAGCTCCCCTCGAAAGCGGGGGGACCATTATACGCAGTATTTT
TRBJ2-2 15 - - TRBV18 CASTVTGSNTGELFF TGTGCCAGCACCGTTACAGGGTCGAACACCGGGGAGCTGTTTTTT
TRBJ1-5 15 - TRBD1 TRBV30 CAWRPQGAVNQPQHF TGTGCCTGGAGACCTCAGGGGGCGGTCAATCAGCCCCAGCATTTT
TRBJ1-6 14 once - TRBV7-9 CASSPTGLNSPLHF TGTGCCAGCAGCCCCACAGGTTTAAATTCACCCCTCCACTTT
TRBJ2-6 13 - - TRBV10-1 CASSSSGANVLTF TGCGCCAGCAGCTCTTCCGGGGCCAACGTCCTGACTTTC
TRBJ2-6 17 - TRBD1 TRBV7-9 CASSRQQGTSGANVLTF TGTGCCAGCAGCCGACAACAGGGGACCTCTGGGGCCAACGTCCTGACTTTC
TRBJ2-5 12 - - TRBV2 CASSRTEETQYF TGTGCCAGCAGTCGGACAGAAGAGACCCAGTACTTC
TRBJ1-2 16 - - TRBV21-1 CASSKEGQGAGGSYTF TGTGCCAGCAGCAAAGAGGGACAGGGGGCCGGCGGGAGCTACACCTTC
TRBJ2-1 17 - TRBD2 TRBV5-1 CASSKRTSGAPYNEQFF TGCGCCAGCAGCAAGAGGACTAGCGGGGCACCCTACAATGAGCAGTTCTTC
TRBJ2-1 18 - TRBD2 TRBV30 CAWTGGTSGGASFNEQFF TGTGCCTGGACTGGAGGGACTAGCGGGGGGGCATCCTTCAATGAGCAGTTCTTC
TRBJ1-5 15 - TRBD1 TRBV5-1 CASSWAGTDNQPQHF TGCGCCAGCAGCTGGGCCGGGACAGATAATCAGCCCCAGCATTTT
TRBJ1-6 14 few - TRBV9 CASSATELNSPLHF TGTGCCAGCAGCGCGACAGAACTTAATTCACCCCTCCACTTT
TRBJ2-5 16 - TRBD2 TRBV5-1 CASSLVGTSGGETQYF TGCGCCAGCAGCTTGGTGGGGACTAGCGGGGGAGAGACCCAGTACTTC
TRBJ1-6 14 - TRBD1 TRBV6-1 CASSERGPDSPLHF TGTGCCAGCAGTGAAAGGGGGCCGGATTCACCCCTCCACTTT
TRBJ2-2 18 few TRBD2 TRBV9 CASSPPGLGPLSTGELFF TGTGCCAGCAGCCCCCCGGGACTAGGCCCCCTTAGTACCGGGGAGCTGTTTTTT
TRBJ1-1 14 - - TRBV18 CASSRGLEGTEAFF TGTGCCAGCTCAAGGGGCCTGGAGGGCACTGAAGCTTTCTTT
TRBJ2-3 15 - TRBD1 TRBV5-4 CASSWGQGEADTQYF TGTGCCAGCAGTTGGGGACAGGGGGAGGCAGATACGCAGTATTTT
TRBJ1-1 16 - TRBD1 TRBV6-1 CASSEALQGAGTEAFF TGTGCCAGCAGTGAAGCGCTACAGGGGGCGGGCACTGAAGCTTTCTTT
TRBJ2-7 17 - - TRBV5-4 CASSSGGRATLGDEQYF TGTGCCAGCAGCTCCGGGGGGCGTGCGACCCTAGGGGACGAGCAGTACTTC
TRBJ1-2 16 - - TRBV5-1 CASSQRQPTSNYGYTF TGCGCCAGCAGCCAACGGCAGCCCACTAGTAACTATGGCTACACCTTC
TRBJ2-1 15 - - TRBV6-4 CASSDRDGRHNEQFF TGTGCCAGCAGTGATCGGGACGGGAGACACAATGAGCAGTTCTTC
TRBJ2-1 16 - - TRBV5-4 CASSVPDSGSYNEQFF TGTGCCAGCAGTGTCCCGGACTCCGGCTCCTACAATGAGCAGTTCTTC
TRBJ2-5 14 - - TRBV30 CAWSAGQGEETQYF TGTGCCTGGAGTGCGGGACAAGGAGAAGAGACCCAGTACTTC
TRBJ1-2 16 - - TRBV5-1 CASSTVVKAANYGYTF TGCGCCAGCAGCACCGTCGTTAAAGCCGCTAACTATGGCTACACCTTC
TRBJ1-1 13 - - TRBV28 CASSYPQGTEAFF TGTGCCAGCAGTTACCCCCAGGGTACTGAAGCTTTCTTT
TRBJ2-1 15 - TRBD2 TRBV27 CASRRTRESYNEQFF TGTGCCAGCAGACGGACTAGAGAATCCTACAATGAGCAGTTCTTC
TRBJ2-4 17 - TRBD2 TRBV3-1/TRBV3-2 CASSHVLAGGRQNIQYF TGTGCCAGCAGCCACGTCCTAGCGGGGGGGCGGCAAAACATTCAGTACTTC
TRBJ2-7 13 - - TRBV5-1 CASSLAPDYEQYF TGCGCCAGCAGCTTGGCCCCAGACTACGAGCAGTACTTC
TRBJ1-2 15 - - TRBV19 CASTREITGIYGYTF TGTGCCAGTACCCGAGAAATAACAGGGATCTATGGCTACACCTTC
TRBJ2-2 17 - TRBD1 TRBV5-4 CASSFPGQGFGTGELFF TGTGCCAGCAGCTTTCCGGGACAGGGGTTTGGGACCGGGGAGCTGTTTTTT
TRBJ1-1 14 - TRBD1 TRBV30 CAWSVTQGKTEAFF TGTGCCTGGAGCGTAACACAGGGGAAGACTGAAGCTTTCTTT
TRBJ2-1 14 - TRBD1 TRBV18 CASSPNRGDNEQFF TGTGCCAGCTCCCCCAACAGGGGAGACAATGAGCAGTTCTTC
TRBJ1-2 15 - - TRBV7-2 CASSPPGLLNYGYTF TGTGCCAGCAGCCCCCCCGGACTGTTGAACTATGGCTACACCTTC
TRBJ1-5 18 - TRBD1 TRBV5-1 CASSPGDREVMSNQPQHF TGCGCCAGCAGCCCGGGGGACAGGGAGGTGATGAGCAATCAGCCCCAGCATTTT
TRBJ1-4 13 many - TRBV2 CASSDRSVEKLFF TGTGCCAGCAGTGATCGGTCGGTAGAAAAACTGTTTTTT
TRBJ1-2 14 - - TRBV30 CAWSGAGVGYGYTF TGTGCCTGGAGTGGTGCAGGGGTGGGCTATGGCTACACCTTC
TRBJ2-1 11 - - TRBV19 CASSIVGEQFF TGTGCCAGTAGTATAGTCGGTGAGCAGTTCTTC
TRBJ2-1 13 - TRBD1 TRBV28 CAASVRGHGEQFF TGTGCCGCCTCAGTTAGGGGGCATGGTGAGCAGTTCTTC
TRBJ2-1 15 once TRBD2 TRBV11-3 CASSLGAGSYNEQFF TGTGCCAGCAGCTTAGGAGCGGGGTCATACAATGAGCAGTTCTTC
TRBJ1-2 14 - - TRBV28 CASIAALDRWGYTF TGTGCCAGCATCGCCGCCCTGGACAGATGGGGCTACACCTTC
TRBJ2-5 15 - - TRBV7-2 CASSLEVAGLKTQYF TGTGCCAGCAGCTTAGAAGTTGCAGGGTTGAAGACCCAGTACTTC
TRBJ1-4 16 - - TRBV5-1 CASSLAPGPTNEKLFF TGCGCCAGCAGCTTGGCCCCAGGGCCAACTAATGAAAAACTGTTTTTT
TRBJ1-2 14 - TRBD1 TRBV19 CASSPRTGKRGYTF TGTGCCAGTAGTCCCCGGACAGGGAAGAGGGGCTACACCTTC